The rows below give T cell receptor beta chains drawn from one sample of a study of blood T cell repertoires in COVID-19. Data came from immunoSEQ multiplex PCR; TCRdb stores just in-frame clones and leaves some out. This table has about 260,000 clones, 80% to 90% appearing once. Material for sequencing was PBMCs or T cells enriched from blood (not recorded which). Receptor source: a man over 45 who had been exposed to COVID-19. Both conserved end residues are part of each CDR3. The D gene is left open where the match is weak. Not all rows give a size; the values are once, few, many and, for expanded clones, a class.

TRBV10-3	.	TRBJ1-3	.	CAIVDSSGNTIYF	TGTGCCATCGTGGACAGCTCTGGAAACACCATATATTTT
TRBV15	.	TRBJ1-1	.	CATSRAVLEGYSVAFF	TGTGCCACCAGCAGAGCCGTTCTGGAGGGGTACTCTGTAGCTTTCTTT
TRBV7-8	.	TRBJ1-6	.	CASSSQGRNNSPLHF	TGTGCCAGCAGCTCACAGGGCAGGAATAATTCACCCCTCCACTTT
TRBV28	.	TRBJ1-5	.	CASSRTGTGDQPQHF	TGTGCCAGCAGCAGAACAGGGACGGGCGATCAGCCCCAGCATTTT
TRBV11-3	.	TRBJ2-6	.	CASSEPRVSGANVLTF	TGTGCCAGCAGCGAGCCCAGGGTTTCTGGGGCCAACGTCCTGACTTTC
TRBV29-1	TRBD1	TRBJ1-5	few	CSVPAGQGAGDSNQPQHF	TGCAGCGTCCCGGCGGGACAGGGGGCAGGGGATAGCAATCAGCCCCAGCATTTT
TRBV28	.	TRBJ1-3	.	CASSLGGGLPSGNTIYF	TGTGCCAGCAGTTTGGGTGGGGGCTTACCCTCTGGAAACACCATATATTTT
TRBV28	TRBD1	TRBJ1-3	.	CASSSTGLSGNTIYF	TGTGCCAGCAGTTCGACAGGGCTCTCTGGAAACACCATATATTTT
TRBV7-9	.	TRBJ1-6	.	CASSFSSNYNSPLHF	TGTGCCAGCAGCTTCTCCAGTAACTATAATTCACCCCTCCACTTT
TRBV2	.	TRBJ2-2	once	CASSELGAANTGELFF	TGTGCCAGCAGTGAACTGGGCGCCGCGAACACCGGGGAGCTGTTTTTT
TRBV5-6	.	TRBJ1-6	.	CASSLTDGSSYNSPLHF	TGTGCCAGCAGCTTGACGGACGGGAGCTCCTATAATTCACCCCTCCACTTT
TRBV6-5	TRBD1	TRBJ1-2	few	CASSPQGSVLYGYTF	TGTGCCAGCAGTCCACAGGGGTCGGTCCTCTATGGCTACACCTTC
TRBV2	.	TRBJ1-4	.	CASIGRGGANEKLFF	TGTGCCAGCATTGGGCGGGGAGGAGCAAATGAAAAACTGTTTTTT
TRBV9	TRBD1	TRBJ2-5	.	CASSVEGAVVTQYF	TGTGCCAGCAGCGTAGAGGGGGCGGTTGTGACCCAGTACTTC
TRBV28	TRBD1	TRBJ1-2	.	CASSLPYRGGSGYTF	TGTGCCAGCAGTTTACCTTACAGGGGTGGTAGTGGCTACACCTTC
TRBV29-1	.	TRBJ1-1	.	CSVEVSWNTEAFF	TGCAGCGTCGAGGTCTCGTGGAACACTGAAGCTTTCTTT
TRBV28	.	TRBJ1-3	.	CASSLFLIGTQKSGNTIYF	TGTGCCAGCAGTTTATTCCTTATCGGGACACAGAAATCTGGAAACACCATATATTTT
TRBV11-3	.	TRBJ1-1	.	CASSRQGSNTEAFF	TGTGCCAGCAGCCGCCAGGGATCGAACACTGAAGCTTTCTTT
TRBV11-3	TRBD1	TRBJ1-2	.	CASSRDRETYGYTF	TGTGCCAGCAGCCGCGACAGGGAGACCTATGGCTACACCTTC
TRBV7-3	TRBD1	TRBJ1-1	.	CASSYRTGSESEAFF	TGTGCCAGCAGCTACCGGACAGGGTCGGAGTCTGAAGCTTTCTTT